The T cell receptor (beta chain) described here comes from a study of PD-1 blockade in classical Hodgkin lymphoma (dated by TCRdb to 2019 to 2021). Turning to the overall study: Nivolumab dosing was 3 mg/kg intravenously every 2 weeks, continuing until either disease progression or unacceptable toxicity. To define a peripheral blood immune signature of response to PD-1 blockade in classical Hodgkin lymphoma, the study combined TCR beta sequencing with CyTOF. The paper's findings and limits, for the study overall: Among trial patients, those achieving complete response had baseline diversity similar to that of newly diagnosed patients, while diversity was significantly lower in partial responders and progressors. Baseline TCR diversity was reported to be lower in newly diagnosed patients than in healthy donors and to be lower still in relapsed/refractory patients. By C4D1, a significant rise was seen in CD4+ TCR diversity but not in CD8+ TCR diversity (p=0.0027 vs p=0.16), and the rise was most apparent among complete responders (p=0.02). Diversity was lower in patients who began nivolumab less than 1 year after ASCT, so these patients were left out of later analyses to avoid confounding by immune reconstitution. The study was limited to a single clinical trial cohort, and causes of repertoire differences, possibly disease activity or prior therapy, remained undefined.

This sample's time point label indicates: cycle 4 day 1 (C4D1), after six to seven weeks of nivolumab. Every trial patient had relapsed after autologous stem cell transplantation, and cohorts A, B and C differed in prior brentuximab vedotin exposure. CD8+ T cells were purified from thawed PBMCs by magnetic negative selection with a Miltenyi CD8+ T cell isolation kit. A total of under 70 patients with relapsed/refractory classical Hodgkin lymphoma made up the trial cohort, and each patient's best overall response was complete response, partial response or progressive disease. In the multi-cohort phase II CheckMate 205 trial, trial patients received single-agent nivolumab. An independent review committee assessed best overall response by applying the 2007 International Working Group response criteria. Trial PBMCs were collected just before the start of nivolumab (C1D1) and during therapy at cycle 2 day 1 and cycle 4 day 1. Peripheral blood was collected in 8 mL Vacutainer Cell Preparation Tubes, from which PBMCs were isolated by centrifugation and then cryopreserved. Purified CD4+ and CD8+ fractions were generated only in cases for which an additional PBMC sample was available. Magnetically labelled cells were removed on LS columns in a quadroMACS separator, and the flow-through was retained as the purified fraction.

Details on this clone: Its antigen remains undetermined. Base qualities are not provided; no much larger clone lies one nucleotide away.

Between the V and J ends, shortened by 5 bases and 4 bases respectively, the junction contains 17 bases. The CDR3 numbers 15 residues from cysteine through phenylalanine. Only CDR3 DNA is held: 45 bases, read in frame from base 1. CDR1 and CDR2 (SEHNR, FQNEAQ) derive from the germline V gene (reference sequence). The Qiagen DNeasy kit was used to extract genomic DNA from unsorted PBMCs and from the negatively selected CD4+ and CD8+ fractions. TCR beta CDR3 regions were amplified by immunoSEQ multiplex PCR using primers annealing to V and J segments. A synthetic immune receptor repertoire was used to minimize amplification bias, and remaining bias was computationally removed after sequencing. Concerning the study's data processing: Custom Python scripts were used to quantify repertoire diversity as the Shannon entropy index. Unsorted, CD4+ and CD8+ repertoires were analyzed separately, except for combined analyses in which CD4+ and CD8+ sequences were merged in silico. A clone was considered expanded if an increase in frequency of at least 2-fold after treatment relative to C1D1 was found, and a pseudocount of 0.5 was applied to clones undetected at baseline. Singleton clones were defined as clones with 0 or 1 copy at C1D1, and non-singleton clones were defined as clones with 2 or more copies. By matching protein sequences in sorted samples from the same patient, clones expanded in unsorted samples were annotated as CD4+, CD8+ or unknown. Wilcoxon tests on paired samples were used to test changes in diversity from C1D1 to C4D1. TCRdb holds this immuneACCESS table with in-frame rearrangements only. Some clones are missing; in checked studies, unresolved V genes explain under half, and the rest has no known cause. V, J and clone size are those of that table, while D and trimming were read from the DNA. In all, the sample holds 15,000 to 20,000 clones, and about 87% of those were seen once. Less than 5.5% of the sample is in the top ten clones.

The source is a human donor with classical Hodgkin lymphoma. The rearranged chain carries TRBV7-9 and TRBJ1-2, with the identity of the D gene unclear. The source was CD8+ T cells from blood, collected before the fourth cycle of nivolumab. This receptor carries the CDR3 CASSPESTRPYGYTF. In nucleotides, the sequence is TGTGCCAGCAGCCCTGAATCTACTAGACCCTATGGCTACACCTTC.